A selection of T cell receptor beta chains follows, all from one sample in a study of blood T cells in healthy people across ages. In TCRdb, the 5' RACE reads were re-called with MiXCR into one record per CDR3 protein. The sample lists around 900,000 distinct CDR3 sequences; around 28% were seen once. Sequenced: blood. The receptors shown here come from an elderly woman in good health. Each CDR3 is given with its conserved first and last residue. Each record gives: J gene, clone size, V gene, CDR3 length, CDR3 protein. A row's size may be missing; if present it is once, few, many or a size class.

J gene: TRBJ2-2
clone size: once
V gene: TRBV7-2
CDR3 length: 14
CDR3 protein: CTSSPGTRTGELFF

J gene: TRBJ2-1
clone size: few
V gene: TRBV7-9
CDR3 length: 17
CDR3 protein: CASSLAAGLAGGREQFF

J gene: TRBJ1-2
clone size: many
V gene: TRBV29-1
CDR3 length: 11
CDR3 protein: CSVGGQAGYTF

J gene: TRBJ1-1
clone size: few
V gene: TRBV5-1
CDR3 length: 16
CDR3 protein: CASSLGTGGRNTEAFF

J gene: TRBJ2-7
clone size: many
V gene: TRBV7-9
CDR3 length: 12
CDR3 protein: CASSPAAYEQYF

J gene: TRBJ1-6
clone size: .
V gene: TRBV28
CDR3 length: 16
CDR3 protein: CASSRQRGQGNSPLHF

J gene: TRBJ1-2
clone size: many
V gene: TRBV12-3/TRBV12-4
CDR3 length: 14
CDR3 protein: CASSLSPPAYGYTF

J gene: TRBJ2-1
clone size: many
V gene: TRBV6-2/TRBV6-3
CDR3 length: 12
CDR3 protein: CASSFGYVAQFF

J gene: TRBJ1-1
clone size: .
V gene: TRBV2
CDR3 length: 14
CDR3 protein: CAGSVTGGNAEAFF

J gene: TRBJ1-2
clone size: .
V gene: TRBV28
CDR3 length: 14
CDR3 protein: CASSFSGESYGYTF

J gene: TRBJ2-1
clone size: .
V gene: TRBV19
CDR3 length: 18
CDR3 protein: CASSISYRTSGSYNEQFF

J gene: TRBJ2-5
clone size: many
V gene: TRBV7-6
CDR3 length: 16
CDR3 protein: CASSLAPTGHGETQYF

J gene: TRBJ1-1
clone size: .
V gene: TRBV6-2/TRBV6-3
CDR3 length: 15
CDR3 protein: CASSFGQGINTEAFF

J gene: TRBJ2-5
clone size: many
V gene: TRBV7-6
CDR3 length: 17
CDR3 protein: CASSPLTPQRSQETQYF

J gene: TRBJ2-5
clone size: many
V gene: TRBV20-1
CDR3 length: 15
CDR3 protein: CSAIRLAGVQETQYF

J gene: TRBJ2-5
clone size: .
V gene: TRBV12-3/TRBV12-4
CDR3 length: 15
CDR3 protein: CTSSFFGTRYNEQYF

J gene: TRBJ2-4
clone size: .
V gene: TRBV12-3/TRBV12-4
CDR3 length: 17
CDR3 protein: CASSSAALIRAKNIQYF

J gene: TRBJ2-5
clone size: many
V gene: TRBV20-1
CDR3 length: 14
CDR3 protein: CSARKEGNQETQYF

J gene: TRBJ2-2
clone size: .
V gene: TRBV5-1
CDR3 length: 14
CDR3 protein: CASSPSQGTGELFF